One and the same sample provided the 15 T cell receptor beta chains below, sequenced in a study of T cell responses to AZD1222 COVID-19 vaccine. Libraries were prepared by immunoSEQ multiplex PCR; TCRdb keeps only in-frame clonotypes and omits some of them. Among 100,000 to 150,000 clones listed, roughly 92% were seen once. This sample comprised peripheral blood, obtained on day 0 of AZD1222 vaccination. These receptors all come from an adult in good health.

The chain recombines TRBV9 with TRBJ2-7; the D is unclear. This CDR3 is built from 14 residues. V was clipped by 0 bases and J by 2 bases, with 9 bases between them. Germline CDR1 is SGDLS and CDR2 is YYNGEE. CDR3 bases: TGTGCCAGCAGCGTAGGGGCACAAGCCTACGAGCAGTACTTC. This translates into CASSVGAQAYEQYF.

This chain joins TRBV30 and TRBJ1-6; D unresolved. Germline CDR1 GTSNPN, CDR2 SVGIG (reference sequence). This CDR3 contains 15 residues. V dropped 2 bases and J dropped 0 bases, with 8 bases sitting between them. The CDR3 DNA reads as TGTGCCTGGAGTAGGAGAAGCTCCTATAATTCACCCCTCCACTTT. Its protein product is CAWSRRSSYNSPLHF.

The chain carries TRBV9 and TRBJ2-1; TRBD2 agrees at 10 bases. J lost 10 bases, V lost 2 bases, and 6 bases had no gene match. The CDR3 runs 14 residues. Looked up from germline, CDR1 is SGDLS and CDR2 is YYNGEE. The CDR3 nucleotides are TGTGCCAGCAGCGTTAAGCGGGGGGGGACCGAGCAGTTCTTC. Translated, it gives CASSVKRGGTEQFF.

The rearrangement uses TRBV11-2 and TRBJ1-3; maybe TRBD1 (6 bases). Germline V gene data show CDR1 as SGHAT and CDR2 as FQNNGV. This CDR3 has 15 residues. Trimming left V 5 bases short and J 3 bases short, with 14 bases between. The CDR3 sequence: CASSRPQGSGNTIYF. DNA of the CDR3: TGTGCCAGCAGCCGCCCCCAGGGGAGTGGAAACACCATATATTTT.

V and J are TRBV7-2 and TRBJ1-4, with TRBD1 matching 10 bases. Germline V gene sequence: CDR1 SGHTA, CDR2 FQGNSA. The CDR3 spans 18 residues. V shed 5 bases and J 8 bases; nucleotides not matched to a gene: 17. The CDR3 sequence: CASSLYGTGARGGEKLFF. The CDR3 coding sequence is TGTGCCAGCAGCCTATACGGGACAGGGGCGAGAGGGGGAGAAAAACTGTTTTTT. Variable domain in full (rest from reference TRBV7-2 and TRBJ1-4): GAGVSQSPSNKVTEKGKDVELRCDPISGHTALYWYRQSLGQGLEFLIYFQGNSAPDKSGLPSDRFSAERTGGSVSTLTIQRTQQEDSAVYLCASSLYGTGARGGEKLFFGSGTQLSVL.

The V gene is TRBV28, the J gene TRBJ1-2; D gene ambiguous. Germline lookup yields CDR1 MDHEN and CDR2 SYDVKM. The CDR3 spans 14 residues. The V gene lost 6 bases and the J gene lost 8 bases, with 19 bases spanning the gap. CDR3 DNA: TGTGCCAGCAGGGAGGCGGGGTCCGGGTCCGGCTACACCTTC. Translated, it gives CASREAGSGSGYTF.

The gene calls are TRBV19 and TRBJ1-5; the D is unclear. The germline V and J ends were trimmed by 4 bases and 2 bases, with 18 bases remaining between them. Germline V CDR1 and CDR2: LNHDA, SQIVND (reference sequence). This CDR3 spans 17 amino acids. CDR3 loop: CASSRNSMGGGNQPQHF. Written as DNA, the CDR3 is TGTGCCAGTAGTAGAAACTCGATGGGTGGGGGCAATCAGCCCCAGCATTTT.

The gene calls are TRBV4-1 and TRBJ2-5, with TRBD2 identical over 8 bases. J gave up 4 bases and V 1 base, and 8 bases lay outside the gene matches. Per the germline V gene, CDR1 is MGHRA and CDR2 is YSYEKL. The CDR3 is 16 amino acids. The DNA of the CDR3 is TGCGCCAGCAGCCAAGTTTCGGGGGGGGCGGGAGAGACCCAGTACTTC. Protein sequence: CASSQVSGGAGETQYF.

The genes are TRBV2 and TRBJ1-5; D is possibly TRBD1 (5 bases). Deletions cut 5 bases from V and 5 bases from J, with 13 bases between. The V gene's germline CDR1 is SNHLY and CDR2 FYNNEI. The CDR3 runs 14 residues. The CDR3 nucleotides are TGTGCCAGCAGTTCAGGGACCAGAGATCAGCCCCAGCATTTT. It yields the protein CASSSGTRDQPQHF.

The chain combines TRBV10-3 with TRBJ2-2; perhaps TRBD1 as D (6 bases). Germline V lookup: CDR1 ENHRY, CDR2 SYGVKD. Trimming cost V 7 bases and J 3 bases, with 12 bases left between them. This CDR3 contains 14 residues. DNA for the CDR3: TGTGCCATCAAAAGGGGGATTGACACCGGGGAGCTGTTTTTT. Protein sequence: CAIKRGIDTGELFF.

This clone appeared once. The chain recombines TRBV28 with TRBJ2-2; possible D gene TRBD1, 5 bases. Germline V lookup: CDR1 MDHEN, CDR2 SYDVKM. The CDR3 has 14 amino acids. Trimming removed 3 bases at V and 6 bases at J, with 11 bases between. CDR3 sequence: CASSFARAPGELFF. CDR3 DNA sequence: TGTGCCAGCAGTTTTGCCAGGGCTCCCGGGGAGCTGTTTTTT.

The CDR3 protein is CASSMGASGEKLFF. CDR3 sequence (DNA): TGTGCCAGTAGTATGGGGGCCTCGGGAGAAAAACTGTTTTTT. This chain links TRBV19 with TRBJ1-4; tentative D call: TRBD1 (6 bases). Trimming took 3 bases from V and 8 from J, leaving 13 bases between them. Germline CDR1 LNHDA, CDR2 SQIVND (reference sequence). The CDR3 has 14 amino acids.

This rearrangement joins TRBV19 to TRBJ2-3; 7 nucleotides align to TRBD2. V lost 10 bases, J lost 7 bases, and 14 bases stayed unmatched. This CDR3 has 14 residues. CDR1 is LNHDA, CDR2 SQIVND, per germline (reference sequence). Written as DNA, the CDR3 is TGTGCCACCAAATATCGGACTAGTGGGTATACGCAGTATTTT. This translates into CATKYRTSGYTQYF. Drawing the rest from reference TRBV19 and TRBJ2-3, the complete variable domain is DGGITQSPKYLFRKEGQNVTLSCEQNLNHDAMYWYRQDPGQGLRLIYYSQIVNDFQKGDIAEGYSVSREKKESFPLTVTSAQKNPTAFYLCATKYRTSGYTQYFGPGTRLTVL.

The chain links TRBV6-5 to TRBJ1-6, with TRBD1 matching over 7 bases. The CDR3 contains 15 residues. CDR1 and CDR2 from the germline V gene are MNHEY and SVGAGI. V lost 6 bases and J lost 11; bases outside the gene matches: 13. CDR3 sequence (DNA): TGTGCCAGCAGCTACAGGGGACAGTCCTTCCCACCCCTCCACTTT. Protein: CASSYRGQSFPPLHF.

V gene TRBV20-1 combines with J gene TRBJ1-2; D is unclear. Germline V gene sequence: CDR1 DFQATT, CDR2 SNEGSKA (reference sequence). V lost 5 bases, J lost 6 bases, and 4 bases lay in between. The CDR3 sequence is 9 residues long. The CDR3 DNA follows: TGCAGTGCTTCAAATGGCTACACCTTC. Protein product: CSASNGYTF.